This TCR beta chain appears in the sequencing data of a study of regulatory T cells in long-lasting Graves disease. Across the whole study: In persistent Graves' disease, antithyroid drugs had been taken for over 5 years and TSH receptor antibodies stayed positive.

Time point described: persistent/refractory GD, antithyroid drugs over 5 years with positive TRAb. RNA extracted from PBMCs served as the sequencing template. Peripheral blood, approximately 9 milliliters per patient, was collected in EDTA tubes. Regarding the study as a whole: With persistent disease, TRBV28, TRBJ1-2 and TRBJ2-5 were the favored segments. Few sampled subjects may have lowered accuracy.

Trimming took 2 bases from V and 9 from J, leaving 15 bases between them. The length of the CDR3 is 15 residues. Germline V lookup: CDR1 SGHRS, CDR2 YFSETQ. This clonotype was counted a few times. Its antigen remains unidentified. Library construction for TCR beta used iRepertoire HTBI primers and Arm-PCR of CDR3 regions. TCRdb itself ran the multiplex PCR reads through MiXCR, one entry per CDR3 protein. The top ten hold about 29% of the sample, which has a few hundred thousand distinct CDR3 sequences, about 23% seen once. This receptor was taken from a woman between 35 and 50 years old with Graves disease. The sample consisted of peripheral blood mononuclear cells (PBMCs), taken when the disease was refractory, from a patient treated with antithyroid drugs. The V gene is TRBV5-1, the J gene TRBJ1-6; D perhaps matches TRBD1 (5 bases). DNA for the CDR3: TGCGCCAGCAGCTTTGAGGGGCAGGGAGGTTCACCCCTCCACTTT. As protein: CASSFEGQGGSPLHF. The whole variable domain, remainder taken from reference TRBV5-1 and TRBJ1-6, is KAGVTQTPRYLIKTRGQQVTLSCSPISGHRSVSWYQQTPGQGLQFLFEYFSETQRNKGNFPGRFSGRQFSNSRSEMNVSTLELGDSALYLCASSFEGQGGSPLHFGNGTRLTVT.